The following is a TCR beta chain sequence with its context. Which antigen it targets is not known. No quality values exist for individual bases; no much larger clone is one base distant. Trimming at the junction amounts to 1 base on V and 5 bases on J, and the germline ends lie 15 bases apart. CDR1 and CDR2 are read off the germline V gene as SGHTA and FQGTGA. The CDR3 contains 16 residues, cysteine and phenylalanine counted. This entry keeps only the CDR3 DNA: 48 bases, framed from base 1. Participants in the prospective study were enrolled through a virtual design, were aged roughly 18 to 95 years, and lived in roughly 26 United States geographic areas. In the prospective study, participants were assigned to cohorts based on the clinical history participants reported in a screening survey and a study questionnaire. Recovered participants in ImmuneRACE Cohort 3 were defined by two consecutive negative NP/OP PCR tests, clearance by a healthcare professional, or resolution of symptoms. In the prospective study, whole blood, serum and a nasopharyngeal or oropharyngeal swab were collected from each participant by mobile phlebotomists. Participants in the prospective study had the option to provide additional blood draws and questionnaires over a roughly 2-month period. Before DNA extraction, blood samples from the prospective study were shipped at room temperature or frozen.

The immunoSEQ Assay, a bias-controlled multiplex PCR, was used to amplify TCRbeta CDR3 regions from genomic DNA. In the authors' own workflow: Within the assay, amplification of reference gene primers was used to estimate how many nucleated cells each sample contained. Sequence reads were collapsed and filtered to measure the absolute abundance of every unique TCRbeta CDR3 rearrangement. For each sample, productive Simpson clonality was calculated by taking the square root of Simpson's diversity index across productive rearrangements. Not all clones reach the TCRdb copy of this immuneACCESS table, which keeps in-frame sequences only. Checked studies attribute under half of the gap to unresolved V genes and leave the rest unexplained. The V and J calls and the clone size are those of that table, but D and trimming were determined from the DNA. This sample is represented by approximately 170,000 clones; 88% of them were singletons. The ten largest clones add up to around 9.5% of the sample.

This record belongs to a study of blood T cell repertoires in COVID-19 (dated by TCRdb to 2018 to 2021). Notes on the research overall: The collaborator samples originated in the United States, Italy and Spain and spanned the acute and convalescent phases of COVID-19. The material from the prospective study consisted of cDNA or gDNA derived from T cells, B-cell-depleted T cells, or PBMCs. Samples came from the ongoing ImmuneRACE study (first 160 participants) plus 1,254 subjects from 6 global collaborators. The repertoires were released in a freely available public database intended as a resource for research on the immune response to SARS-CoV-2. The dataset comprised deeply sampled blood TCRbeta repertoires from subjects exposed to, actively infected with, or recovered from COVID-19. Where available, HLA class I and class II types were taken from metadata supplied by the sample provider and were not determined by assay-based typing. A de-identified subject ID, COVID-19 status, age in years and sex were almost always included in the sample metadata. Beyond this particular receptor, the publication reports: The amount of clinical and demographic metadata varied by source and participant and was provided uncurated.

This TCR was sampled from a woman between 18 and 29 years old who had recovered from COVID-19. What was sequenced was PBMCs or T cells enriched from blood (not recorded which). The V and J segments used are TRBV7-3 and TRBJ2-1; TRBD2 is possibly the D segment (6 matching bases). The CDR3 loop reads CASSLSPGTRDNEQFF. The DNA sequence follows: TGTGCCAGCAGCTTAAGCCCCGGGACTCGAGACAATGAGCAGTTCTTC.